This paragraph covers one TCR beta chain sequence. This clonotype was picked up a small number of times. It lacks a known antigen. Base quality data are lacking; no much larger clone is found one base away. This record belongs to a study of early T cells in non-severe SARS-CoV-2 infection (dated by TCRdb to the early 2020s). Looking at the study overall: Because TCR sequencing was done on bulk RNA from unsorted whole blood, the alpha and beta chains could not be paired.

The library was built by means of 5' RACE. The instrument given in TCRdb is NextSeq 500. In the TCR library protocol, unique molecular identifiers were attached to individual cDNA molecules to correct for PCR bias and sequencing error. Sequencing covered both TCR alpha and beta chains, and within each sample the abundances of alpha and beta sequences were tightly co-correlated. As for the original processing: Decombinator V4 was used to annotate TCR sequences for V gene, J gene and CDR3. TCRs were defined as expanded if a significant change between any two time points was detected under a Poisson model with p below 0.0001. TCR abundances were normalised to the total number of TCRs sequenced per sample and expressed as counts per million. TRAV1-2 paired with TRAJ12, TRAJ20 or TRAJ33 defined MAIT TCRs, while TRAV10 paired with TRAJ18 defined iNKT TCRs. VDJdb, accessed 1 November 2021, was searched for CMV, EBV and SARS-CoV-2 annotated TCRs, excluding TCRs annotated for multiple antigens. The raw public data were reprocessed by TCRdb itself: fastp quality trimming at Q25, MiXCR clonotype calling, in-frame beta chains only. A single entry per CDR3 protein holds the most common genes and DNA from its merged rows. The V and J calls, along with clone size, are taken from TCRdb and not from the paper's own processing. This sample lists around 67,000 distinct CDR3 sequences; approximately 12% were detected once. 6% to 7% of the sample belongs to the ten largest clones.

This was a case-control study nested in a cohort of healthcare workers in London, UK, who had nasopharyngeal swab PCR tests and blood samples taken every week. Healthcare workers were recruited between 23 and 31 March 2020, during the week of the UK lockdown, and were followed weekly for up to roughly 15 weeks. The germline V gene encodes CDR1 SEHNR and CDR2 FQNEAQ (reference sequence). The CDR3 numbers 15 residues from cysteine through phenylalanine. Only CDR3 DNA remains: 45 bases, in frame from the first base. V is pared back by 2 bases and J by 8 bases, with 16 bases lying between the germline termini. Study-level results and caveats: Matching against VDJdb was skewed toward anti-spike CD8 responses, likely underestimated virus-specific expansions, and missed private and CD4 specificities.

This TCR came from an adult who was a healthcare worker with PCR-confirmed SARS-CoV-2 infection or an uninfected control (not recorded which). Sequenced input: whole blood. Recombination linked TRBV7-9 to TRBJ2-1, with a tentative D call of TRBD1 or TRBD2, each matching 5 bases. The CDR3: CASSLPSQGMDEQFF. The bases read TGTGCCAGCAGCTTACCTAGCCAGGGTATGGATGAGCAGTTCTTC.